This T cell receptor (beta chain) was captured by sequencing in a study of cytomegalovirus exposure and HLA in healthy donors. The CDR3 loop spans 14 amino acids. Per the germline V gene, CDR1 is SGHRS and CDR2 is YFSETQ. Trimming cost V 1 base and J 4 bases, with 10 bases left between them. Researchers ran the PCR with 60 Vbeta and 13 Jbeta primers. TCRdb's table, derived via immunoSEQ multiplex PCR, lists solely in-frame clones and lacks some. Of more than 110,000 clones in the sample, just under 85% were seen once. Sequencing was performed on PBMCs. The chain employs TRBV5-1 and TRBJ2-3; D might be TRBD2 (5 bases). The sequence derives from a young man in good health and CMV-seropositive. The CDR3 loop reads CASSLSSEADTQYF. CDR3 in DNA: TGCGCCAGCAGCTTGAGTAGCGAGGCAGATACGCAGTATTTT.